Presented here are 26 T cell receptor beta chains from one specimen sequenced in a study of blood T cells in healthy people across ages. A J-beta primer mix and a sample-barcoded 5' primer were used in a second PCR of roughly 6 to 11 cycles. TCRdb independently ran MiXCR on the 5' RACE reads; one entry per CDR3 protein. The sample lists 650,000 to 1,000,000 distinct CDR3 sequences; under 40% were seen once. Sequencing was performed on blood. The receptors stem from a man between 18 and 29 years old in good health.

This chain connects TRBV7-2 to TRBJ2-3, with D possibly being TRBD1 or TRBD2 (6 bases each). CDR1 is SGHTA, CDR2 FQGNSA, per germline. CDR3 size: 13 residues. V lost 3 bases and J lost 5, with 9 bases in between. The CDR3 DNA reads TGTGCCAGCAGCTTCCGGGGGCGAGATACGCAGTATTTT. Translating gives CASSFRGRDTQYF.

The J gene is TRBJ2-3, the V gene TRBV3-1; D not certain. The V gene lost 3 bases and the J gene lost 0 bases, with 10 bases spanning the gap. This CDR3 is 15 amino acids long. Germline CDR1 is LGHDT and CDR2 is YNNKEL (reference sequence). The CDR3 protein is CASSQSALSTDTQYF. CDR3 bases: TGTGCCAGCAGCCAGAGCGCCCTGAGCACAGATACGCAGTATTTT.

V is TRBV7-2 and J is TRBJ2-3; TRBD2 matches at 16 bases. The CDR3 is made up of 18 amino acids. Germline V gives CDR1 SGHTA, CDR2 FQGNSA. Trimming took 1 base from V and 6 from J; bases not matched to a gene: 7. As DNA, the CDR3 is TGTGCCAGCAGCTTAGAGGGACTAGCGGGGGGGACTCCGGATACGCAGTATTTT. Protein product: CASSLEGLAGGTPDTQYF.

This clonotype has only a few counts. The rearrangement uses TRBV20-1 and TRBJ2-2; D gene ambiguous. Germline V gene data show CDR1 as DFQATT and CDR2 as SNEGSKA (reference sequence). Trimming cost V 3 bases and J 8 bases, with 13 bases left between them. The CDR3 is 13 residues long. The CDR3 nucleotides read TGCAGTGCTAGGCTGTCAGCTCGGGGGGAGCTGTTTTTT. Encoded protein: CSARLSARGELFF.

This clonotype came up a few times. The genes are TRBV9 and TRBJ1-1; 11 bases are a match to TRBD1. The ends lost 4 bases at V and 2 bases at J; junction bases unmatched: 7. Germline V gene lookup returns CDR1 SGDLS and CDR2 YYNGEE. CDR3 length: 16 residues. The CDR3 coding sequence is TGTGCCAGCAGCCCCCGGGACAGGGGGATTAACACTGAAGCTTTCTTT. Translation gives CASSPRDRGINTEAFF.

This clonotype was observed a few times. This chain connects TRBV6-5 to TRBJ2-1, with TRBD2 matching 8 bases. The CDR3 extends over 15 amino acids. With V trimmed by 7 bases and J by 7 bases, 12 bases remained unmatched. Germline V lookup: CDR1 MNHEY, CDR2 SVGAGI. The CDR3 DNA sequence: TGTGCCAGCACCCGCGCGGGGGGTTTGTGGAATGAGCAGTTCTTC. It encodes CASTRAGGLWNEQFF.

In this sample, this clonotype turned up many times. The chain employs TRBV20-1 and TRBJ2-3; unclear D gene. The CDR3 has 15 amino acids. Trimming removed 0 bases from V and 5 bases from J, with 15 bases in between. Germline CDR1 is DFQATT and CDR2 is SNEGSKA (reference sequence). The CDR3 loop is CSARDRARGGDTQYF. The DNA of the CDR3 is TGCAGTGCTAGAGATCGGGCGAGAGGTGGAGATACGCAGTATTTT.

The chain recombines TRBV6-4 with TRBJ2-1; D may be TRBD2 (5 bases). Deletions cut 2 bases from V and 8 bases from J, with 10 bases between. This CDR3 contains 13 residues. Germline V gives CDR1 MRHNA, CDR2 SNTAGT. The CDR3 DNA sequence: TGTGCCAGCAGTGACAGGGAGCAGGATGAGCAGTTCTTC. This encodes CASSDREQDEQFF.

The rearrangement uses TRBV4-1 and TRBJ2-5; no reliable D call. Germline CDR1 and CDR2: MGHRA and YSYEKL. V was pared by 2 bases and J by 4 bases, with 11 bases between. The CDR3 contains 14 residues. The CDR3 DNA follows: TGCGCCAGCAGCCAATCTTTAGCAGGAGAGACCCAGTACTTC. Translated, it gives CASSQSLAGETQYF.

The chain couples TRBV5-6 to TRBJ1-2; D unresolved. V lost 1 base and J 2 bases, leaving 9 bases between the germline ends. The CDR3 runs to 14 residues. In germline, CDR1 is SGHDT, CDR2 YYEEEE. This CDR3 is CASSLRRSNYGYTF. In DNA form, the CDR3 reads TGTGCCAGCAGCTTGCGGAGGTCCAACTATGGCTACACCTTC.

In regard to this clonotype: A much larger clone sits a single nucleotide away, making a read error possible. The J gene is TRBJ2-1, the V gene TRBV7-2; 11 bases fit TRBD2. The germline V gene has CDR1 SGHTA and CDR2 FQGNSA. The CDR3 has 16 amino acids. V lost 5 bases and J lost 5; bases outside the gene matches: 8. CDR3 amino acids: CASSPRTSGCNNEQFF. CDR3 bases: TGTGCCAGCAGCCCTCGGACTAGCGGGTGCAACAATGAGCAGTTCTTC.

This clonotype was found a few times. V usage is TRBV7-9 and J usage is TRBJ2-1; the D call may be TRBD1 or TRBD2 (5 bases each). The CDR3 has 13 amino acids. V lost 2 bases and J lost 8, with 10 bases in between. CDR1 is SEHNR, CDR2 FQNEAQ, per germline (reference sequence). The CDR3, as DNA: TGTGCCAGCAGCTTAAGGATGGGGGATGAGCAGTTCTTC. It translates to CASSLRMGDEQFF.

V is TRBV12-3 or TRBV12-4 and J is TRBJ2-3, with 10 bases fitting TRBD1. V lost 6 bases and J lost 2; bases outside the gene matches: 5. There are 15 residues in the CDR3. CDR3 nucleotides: TGTGCCAGCAGACCGGGACAGGGGAACACAGATACGCAGTATTTT. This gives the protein CASRPGQGNTDTQYF.

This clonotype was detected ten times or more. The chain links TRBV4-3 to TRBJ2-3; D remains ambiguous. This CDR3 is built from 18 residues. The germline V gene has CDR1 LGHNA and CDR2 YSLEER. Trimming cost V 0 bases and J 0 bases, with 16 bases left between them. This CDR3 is CASSQDLSTGFSTDTQYF. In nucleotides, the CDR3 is TGCGCCAGCAGCCAAGATCTAAGTACGGGTTTTAGCACAGATACGCAGTATTTT.

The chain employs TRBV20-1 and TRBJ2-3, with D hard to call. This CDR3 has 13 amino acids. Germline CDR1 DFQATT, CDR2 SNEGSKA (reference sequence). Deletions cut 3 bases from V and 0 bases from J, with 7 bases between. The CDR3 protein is CSARILSTDTQYF. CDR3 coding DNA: TGCAGTGCTAGGATTTTGAGCACAGATACGCAGTATTTT.

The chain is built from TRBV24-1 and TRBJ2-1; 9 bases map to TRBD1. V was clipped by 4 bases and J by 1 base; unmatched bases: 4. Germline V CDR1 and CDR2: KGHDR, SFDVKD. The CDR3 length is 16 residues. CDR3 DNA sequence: TGTGCCACCAGTGACCCCGACAGGGGGTCCTACAATGAGCAGTTCTTC. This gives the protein CATSDPDRGSYNEQFF.

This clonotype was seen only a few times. Here the CDR3 reads CASTGDSRAPQTQYF. CDR3 nucleotides: TGTGCCAGCACCGGGGACAGTAGAGCTCCCCAGACCCAGTACTTC. The chain recombines TRBV7-9 with TRBJ2-5; TRBD1 aligns across 7 bases. Germline CDR1 reads SEHNR; CDR2 reads FQNEAQ (reference sequence). V lost 7 bases, J lost 6 bases, and 14 bases stayed unmatched. The CDR3 covers 15 residues.

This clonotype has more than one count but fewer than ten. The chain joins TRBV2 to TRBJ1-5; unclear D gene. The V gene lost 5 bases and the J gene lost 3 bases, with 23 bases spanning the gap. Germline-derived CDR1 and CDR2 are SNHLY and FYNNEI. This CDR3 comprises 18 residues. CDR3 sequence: CASSTEIHDPSYNQPQHF. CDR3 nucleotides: TGTGCCAGCAGTACGGAAATACACGATCCGAGCTACAATCAGCCCCAGCATTTT.

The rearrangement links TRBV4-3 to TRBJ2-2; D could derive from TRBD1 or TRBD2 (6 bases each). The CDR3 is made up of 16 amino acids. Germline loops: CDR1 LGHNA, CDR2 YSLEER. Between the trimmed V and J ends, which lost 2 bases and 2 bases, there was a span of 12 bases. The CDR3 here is CASSQLGGRNTGELFF. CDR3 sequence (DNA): TGCGCCAGCAGCCAACTGGGGGGCCGAAACACCGGGGAGCTGTTTTTT.

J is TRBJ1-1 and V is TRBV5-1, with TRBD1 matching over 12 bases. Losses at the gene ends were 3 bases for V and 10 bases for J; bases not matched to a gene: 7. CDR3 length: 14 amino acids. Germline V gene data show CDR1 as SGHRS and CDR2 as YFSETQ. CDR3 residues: CASSSPGQGAVAFF. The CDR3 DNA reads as TGCGCCAGCAGCTCGCCGGGACAGGGGGCCGTAGCTTTCTTT.

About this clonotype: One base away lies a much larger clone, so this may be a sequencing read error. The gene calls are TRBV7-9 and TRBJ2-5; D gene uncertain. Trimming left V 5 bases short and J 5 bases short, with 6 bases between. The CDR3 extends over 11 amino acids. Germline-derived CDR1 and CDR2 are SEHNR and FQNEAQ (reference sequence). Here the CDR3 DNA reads TGTGCCAGCAGCAAAGGGGAGACCCAGTACTTC. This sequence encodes CASSKGETQYF. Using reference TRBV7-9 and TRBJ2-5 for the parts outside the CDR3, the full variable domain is DTGVSQNPRHKITKRGQNVTFRCDPISEHNRLYWYRQTLGQGPEFLTYFQNEAQLEKSRLLSDRFSAERPKGSFSTLEIQRTEQGDSAMYLCASSKGETQYFGPGTRLLVL.

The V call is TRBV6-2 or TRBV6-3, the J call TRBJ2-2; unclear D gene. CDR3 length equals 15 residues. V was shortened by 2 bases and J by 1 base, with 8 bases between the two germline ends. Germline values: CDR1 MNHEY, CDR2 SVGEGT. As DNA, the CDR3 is TGTGCCAGCAGTTACGGTTCCTGGAACACCGGGGAGCTGTTTTTT. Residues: CASSYGSWNTGELFF.

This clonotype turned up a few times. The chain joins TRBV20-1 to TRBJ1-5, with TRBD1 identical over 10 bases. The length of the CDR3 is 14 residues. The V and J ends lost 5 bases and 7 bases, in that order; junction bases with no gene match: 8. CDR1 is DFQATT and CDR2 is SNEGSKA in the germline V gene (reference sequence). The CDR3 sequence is CSALPGQGLQPQHF. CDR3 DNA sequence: TGCAGTGCTCTGCCGGGACAGGGGCTCCAGCCCCAGCATTTT.

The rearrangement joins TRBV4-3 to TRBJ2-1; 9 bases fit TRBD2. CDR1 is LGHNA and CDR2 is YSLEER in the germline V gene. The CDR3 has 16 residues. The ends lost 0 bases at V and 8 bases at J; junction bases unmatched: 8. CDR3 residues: CASSQDGASGVHEQFF. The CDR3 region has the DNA TGCGCCAGCAGCCAAGATGGGGCTAGCGGGGTCCATGAGCAGTTCTTC.

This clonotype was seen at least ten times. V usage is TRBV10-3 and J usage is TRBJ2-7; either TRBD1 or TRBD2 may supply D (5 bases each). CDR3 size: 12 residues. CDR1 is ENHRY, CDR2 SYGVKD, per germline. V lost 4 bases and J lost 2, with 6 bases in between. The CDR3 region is CAISGDAYEQYF. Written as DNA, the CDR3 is TGTGCCATCAGTGGGGACGCCTACGAGCAGTACTTC.

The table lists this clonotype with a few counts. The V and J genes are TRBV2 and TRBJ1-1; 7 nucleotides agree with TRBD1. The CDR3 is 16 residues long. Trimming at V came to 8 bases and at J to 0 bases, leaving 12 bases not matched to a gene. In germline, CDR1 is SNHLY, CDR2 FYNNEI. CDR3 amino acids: CASGRDRVGMNTEAFF. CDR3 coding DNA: TGTGCCAGCGGCCGCGACAGGGTGGGGATGAACACTGAAGCTTTCTTT. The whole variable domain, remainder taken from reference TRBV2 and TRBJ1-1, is EPEVTQTPSHQVTQMGQEVILRCVPISNHLYFYWYRQILGQKVEFLVSFYNNEISEKSEIFDDQFSVERPDGSNFTLKIRSTKLEDSAMYFCASGRDRVGMNTEAFFGQGTRLTVV.